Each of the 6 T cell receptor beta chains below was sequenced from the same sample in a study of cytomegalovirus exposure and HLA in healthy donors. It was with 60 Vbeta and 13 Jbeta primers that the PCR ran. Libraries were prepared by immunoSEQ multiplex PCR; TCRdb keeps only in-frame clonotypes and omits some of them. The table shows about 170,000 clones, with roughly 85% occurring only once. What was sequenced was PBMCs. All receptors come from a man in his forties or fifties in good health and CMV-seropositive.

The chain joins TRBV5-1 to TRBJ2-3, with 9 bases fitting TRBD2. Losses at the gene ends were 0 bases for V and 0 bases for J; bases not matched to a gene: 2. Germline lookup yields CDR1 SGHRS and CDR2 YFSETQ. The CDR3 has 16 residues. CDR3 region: CASSLASGVSTDTQYF. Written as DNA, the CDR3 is TGCGCCAGCAGCTTGGCTAGCGGGGTTAGCACAGATACGCAGTATTTT.

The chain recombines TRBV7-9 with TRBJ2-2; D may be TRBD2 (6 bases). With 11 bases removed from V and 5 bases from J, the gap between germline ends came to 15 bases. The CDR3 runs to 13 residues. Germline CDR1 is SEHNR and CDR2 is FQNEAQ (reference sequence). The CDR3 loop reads CAGDSGLTGELFF. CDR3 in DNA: TGTGCCGGCGATAGCGGACTGACCGGGGAGCTGTTTTTT.

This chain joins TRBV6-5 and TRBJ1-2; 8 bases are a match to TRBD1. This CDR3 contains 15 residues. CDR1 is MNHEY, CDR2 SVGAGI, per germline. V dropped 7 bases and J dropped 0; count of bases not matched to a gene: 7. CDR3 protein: CASKTGASANYGYTF. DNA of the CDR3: TGTGCCAGCAAGACAGGGGCTTCAGCTAACTATGGCTACACCTTC.

The CDR3 DNA reads TGTGCCAGCAGAACAACAGGGGTACGGGACTATGGCTACACCTTC. Its translation: CASRTTGVRDYGYTF. The V call is TRBV2, the J call TRBJ1-2; TRBD1 aligns across 7 bases. Germline V gives CDR1 SNHLY, CDR2 FYNNEI. After removal of 6 bases from V and 3 bases from J, the junction contained 10 bases not matched to a gene. The CDR3 contains 15 residues.

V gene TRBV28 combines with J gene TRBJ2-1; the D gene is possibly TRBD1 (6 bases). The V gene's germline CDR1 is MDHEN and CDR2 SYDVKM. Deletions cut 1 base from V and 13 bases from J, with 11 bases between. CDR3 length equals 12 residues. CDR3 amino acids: CASSLSPGQQFF. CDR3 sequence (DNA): TGTGCCAGCAGTTTATCGCCGGGACAACAGTTCTTC.

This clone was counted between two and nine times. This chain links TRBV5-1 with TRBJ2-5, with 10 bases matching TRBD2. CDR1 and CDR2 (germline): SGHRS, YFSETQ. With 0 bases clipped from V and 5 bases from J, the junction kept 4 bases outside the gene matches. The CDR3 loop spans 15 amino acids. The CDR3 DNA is TGCGCCAGCAGCTTGGAAGCGGGAGGGGATGAGACCCAGTACTTC. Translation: CASSLEAGGDETQYF.